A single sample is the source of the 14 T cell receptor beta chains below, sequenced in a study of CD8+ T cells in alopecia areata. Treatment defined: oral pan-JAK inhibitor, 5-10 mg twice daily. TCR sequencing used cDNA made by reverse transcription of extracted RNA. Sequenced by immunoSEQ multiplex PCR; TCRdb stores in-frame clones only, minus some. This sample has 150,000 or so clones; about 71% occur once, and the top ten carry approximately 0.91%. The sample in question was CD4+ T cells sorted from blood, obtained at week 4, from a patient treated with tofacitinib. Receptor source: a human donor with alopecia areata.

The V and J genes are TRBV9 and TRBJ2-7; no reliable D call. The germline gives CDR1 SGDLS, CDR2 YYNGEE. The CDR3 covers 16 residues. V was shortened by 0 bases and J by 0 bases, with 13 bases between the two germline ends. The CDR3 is CASSVGPDGHSYEQYF. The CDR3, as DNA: TGTGCCAGCAGCGTAGGACCGGACGGTCACTCCTACGAGCAGTACTTC.

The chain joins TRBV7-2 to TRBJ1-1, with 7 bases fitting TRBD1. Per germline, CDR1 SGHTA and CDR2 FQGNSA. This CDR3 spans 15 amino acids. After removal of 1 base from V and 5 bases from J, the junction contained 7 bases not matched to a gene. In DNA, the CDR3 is TGTGCCAGCAGCTTAGAGCAGGGGGTTGGAACTGAAGCTTTCTTT. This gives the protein CASSLEQGVGTEAFF.

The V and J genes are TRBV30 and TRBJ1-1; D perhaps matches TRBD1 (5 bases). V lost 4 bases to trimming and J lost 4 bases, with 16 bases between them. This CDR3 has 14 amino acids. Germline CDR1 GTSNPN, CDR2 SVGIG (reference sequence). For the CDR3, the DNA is TGTGCCTGGACCTCCGGGACCTTGGGCACTGAAGCTTTCTTT. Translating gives CAWTSGTLGTEAFF.

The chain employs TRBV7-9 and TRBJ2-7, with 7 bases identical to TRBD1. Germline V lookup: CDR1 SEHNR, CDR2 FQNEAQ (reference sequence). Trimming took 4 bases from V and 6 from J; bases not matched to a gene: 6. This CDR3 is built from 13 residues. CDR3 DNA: TGTGCCAGCAGCTCTCGAGGGGGCCTCGAGCAGTACTTC. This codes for CASSSRGGLEQYF.

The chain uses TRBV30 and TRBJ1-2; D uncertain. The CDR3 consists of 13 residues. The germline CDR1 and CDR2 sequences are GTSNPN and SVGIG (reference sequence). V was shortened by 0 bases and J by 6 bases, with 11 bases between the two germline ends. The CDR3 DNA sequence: TGTGCCTGGAGTGTCGTCTCATTGCATGGCTACACCTTC. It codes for CAWSVVSLHGYTF.

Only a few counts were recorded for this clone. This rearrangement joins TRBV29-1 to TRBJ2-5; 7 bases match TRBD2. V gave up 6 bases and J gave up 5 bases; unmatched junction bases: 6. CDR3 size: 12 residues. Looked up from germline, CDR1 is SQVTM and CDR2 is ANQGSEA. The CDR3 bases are TGCAGCGTGCCGACAGCGGGGGAGACCCAGTACTTC. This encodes CSVPTAGETQYF. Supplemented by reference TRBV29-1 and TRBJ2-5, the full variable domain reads SAVISQKPSRDICQRGTSLTIQCQVDSQVTMMFWYRQQPGQSLTLIATANQGSEATYESGFVIDKFPISRPNLTFSTLTVSNMSPEDSSIYLCSVPTAGETQYFGPGTRLLVL.

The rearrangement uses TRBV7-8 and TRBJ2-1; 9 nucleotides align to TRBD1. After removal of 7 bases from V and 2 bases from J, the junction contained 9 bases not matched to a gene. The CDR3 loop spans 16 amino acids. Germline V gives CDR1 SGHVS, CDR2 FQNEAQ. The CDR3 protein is CASTQRRDRAYNEQFF. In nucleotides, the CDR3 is TGTGCCAGCACCCAGCGTCGGGACAGGGCCTACAATGAGCAGTTCTTC.

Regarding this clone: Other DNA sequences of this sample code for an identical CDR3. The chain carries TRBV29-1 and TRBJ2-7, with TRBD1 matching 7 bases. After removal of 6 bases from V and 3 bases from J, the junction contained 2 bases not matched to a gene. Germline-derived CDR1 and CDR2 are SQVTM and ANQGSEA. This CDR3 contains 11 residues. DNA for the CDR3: TGCAGCGTGGCAGGGGGCTACGAGCAGTACTTC. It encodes CSVAGGYEQYF.

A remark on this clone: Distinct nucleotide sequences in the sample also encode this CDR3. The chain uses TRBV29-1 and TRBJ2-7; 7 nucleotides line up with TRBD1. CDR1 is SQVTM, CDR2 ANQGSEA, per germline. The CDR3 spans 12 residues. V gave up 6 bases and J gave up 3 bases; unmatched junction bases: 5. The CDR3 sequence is CSVRDSIYEQYF. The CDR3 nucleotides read TGCAGCGTCCGGGACAGTATCTACGAGCAGTACTTC.

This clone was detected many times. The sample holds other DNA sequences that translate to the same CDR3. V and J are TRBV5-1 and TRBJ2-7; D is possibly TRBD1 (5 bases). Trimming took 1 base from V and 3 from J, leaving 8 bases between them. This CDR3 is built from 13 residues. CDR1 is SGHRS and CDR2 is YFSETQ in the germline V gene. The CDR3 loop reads CASSLLGDYEQYF. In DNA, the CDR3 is TGCGCCAGCAGCTTGCTAGGGGACTACGAGCAGTACTTC.

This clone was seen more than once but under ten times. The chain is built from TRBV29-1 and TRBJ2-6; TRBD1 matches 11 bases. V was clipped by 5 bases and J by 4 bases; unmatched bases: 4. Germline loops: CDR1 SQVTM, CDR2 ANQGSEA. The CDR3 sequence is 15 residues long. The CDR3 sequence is CSVLDRGPGANVLTF. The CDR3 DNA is TGCAGCGTTCTGGACAGGGGGCCAGGGGCCAACGTCCTGACTTTC. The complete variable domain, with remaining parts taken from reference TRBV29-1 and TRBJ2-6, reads SAVISQKPSRDICQRGTSLTIQCQVDSQVTMMFWYRQQPGQSLTLIATANQGSEATYESGFVIDKFPISRPNLTFSTLTVSNMSPEDSSIYLCSVLDRGPGANVLTFGAGSRLTVL.

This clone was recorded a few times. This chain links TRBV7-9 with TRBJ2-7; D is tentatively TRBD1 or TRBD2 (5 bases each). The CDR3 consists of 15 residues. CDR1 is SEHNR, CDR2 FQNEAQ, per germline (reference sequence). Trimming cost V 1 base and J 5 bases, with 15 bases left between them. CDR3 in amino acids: CASSLGDGVMDEQYF. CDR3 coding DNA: TGTGCCAGCAGCTTAGGGGACGGAGTAATGGACGAGCAGTACTTC.

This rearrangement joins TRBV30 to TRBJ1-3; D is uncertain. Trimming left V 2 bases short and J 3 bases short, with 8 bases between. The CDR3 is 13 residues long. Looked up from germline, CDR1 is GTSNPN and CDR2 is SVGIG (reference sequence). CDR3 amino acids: CAWSLRDGNTIYF. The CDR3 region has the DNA TGTGCCTGGAGTCTCAGAGATGGAAACACCATATATTTT.

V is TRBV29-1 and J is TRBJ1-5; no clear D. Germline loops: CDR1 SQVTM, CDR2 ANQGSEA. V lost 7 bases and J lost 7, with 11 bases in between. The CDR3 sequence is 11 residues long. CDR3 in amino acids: CSAHLRQPQHF. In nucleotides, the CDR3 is TGCAGCGCCCATTTAAGGCAGCCCCAGCATTTT. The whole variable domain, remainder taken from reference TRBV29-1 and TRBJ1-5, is SAVISQKPSRDICQRGTSLTIQCQVDSQVTMMFWYRQQPGQSLTLIATANQGSEATYESGFVIDKFPISRPNLTFSTLTVSNMSPEDSSIYLCSAHLRQPQHFGDGTRLSIL.